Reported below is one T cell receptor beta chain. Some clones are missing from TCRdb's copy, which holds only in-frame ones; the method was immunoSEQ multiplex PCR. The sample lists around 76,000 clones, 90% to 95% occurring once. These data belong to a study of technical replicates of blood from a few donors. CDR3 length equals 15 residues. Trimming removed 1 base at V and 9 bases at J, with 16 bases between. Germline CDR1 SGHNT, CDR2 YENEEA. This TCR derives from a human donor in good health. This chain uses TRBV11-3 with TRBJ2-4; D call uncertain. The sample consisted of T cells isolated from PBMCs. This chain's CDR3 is CASSLVSSGSVIQYF. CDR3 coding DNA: TGTGCCAGCAGCTTAGTGTCTAGTGGAAGTGTCATTCAGTACTTC.